This T cell receptor (beta chain) was retrieved from a study of blood T cell repertoires in COVID-19. The CDR3 sequence is 14 residues long. Germline loops: CDR1 SGHDT, CDR2 YYEEEE. V lost 0 bases to trimming and J lost 4 bases, with 10 bases between them. This table comes from immunoSEQ multiplex PCR, and its TCRdb copy is limited to in-frame clones, with some not included. The table records more than 120,000 clones, approximately 89% of them present only once. Sequencing was carried out using peripheral blood. This chain connects TRBV5-6 to TRBJ1-2; D gene ambiguous. This TCR was sampled from a human donor in a cohort sampled during active COVID-19. The CDR3 reads CASSLEGVTYGYTF. In DNA, the CDR3 is TGTGCCAGCAGCTTGGAGGGAGTCACCTATGGCTACACCTTC.